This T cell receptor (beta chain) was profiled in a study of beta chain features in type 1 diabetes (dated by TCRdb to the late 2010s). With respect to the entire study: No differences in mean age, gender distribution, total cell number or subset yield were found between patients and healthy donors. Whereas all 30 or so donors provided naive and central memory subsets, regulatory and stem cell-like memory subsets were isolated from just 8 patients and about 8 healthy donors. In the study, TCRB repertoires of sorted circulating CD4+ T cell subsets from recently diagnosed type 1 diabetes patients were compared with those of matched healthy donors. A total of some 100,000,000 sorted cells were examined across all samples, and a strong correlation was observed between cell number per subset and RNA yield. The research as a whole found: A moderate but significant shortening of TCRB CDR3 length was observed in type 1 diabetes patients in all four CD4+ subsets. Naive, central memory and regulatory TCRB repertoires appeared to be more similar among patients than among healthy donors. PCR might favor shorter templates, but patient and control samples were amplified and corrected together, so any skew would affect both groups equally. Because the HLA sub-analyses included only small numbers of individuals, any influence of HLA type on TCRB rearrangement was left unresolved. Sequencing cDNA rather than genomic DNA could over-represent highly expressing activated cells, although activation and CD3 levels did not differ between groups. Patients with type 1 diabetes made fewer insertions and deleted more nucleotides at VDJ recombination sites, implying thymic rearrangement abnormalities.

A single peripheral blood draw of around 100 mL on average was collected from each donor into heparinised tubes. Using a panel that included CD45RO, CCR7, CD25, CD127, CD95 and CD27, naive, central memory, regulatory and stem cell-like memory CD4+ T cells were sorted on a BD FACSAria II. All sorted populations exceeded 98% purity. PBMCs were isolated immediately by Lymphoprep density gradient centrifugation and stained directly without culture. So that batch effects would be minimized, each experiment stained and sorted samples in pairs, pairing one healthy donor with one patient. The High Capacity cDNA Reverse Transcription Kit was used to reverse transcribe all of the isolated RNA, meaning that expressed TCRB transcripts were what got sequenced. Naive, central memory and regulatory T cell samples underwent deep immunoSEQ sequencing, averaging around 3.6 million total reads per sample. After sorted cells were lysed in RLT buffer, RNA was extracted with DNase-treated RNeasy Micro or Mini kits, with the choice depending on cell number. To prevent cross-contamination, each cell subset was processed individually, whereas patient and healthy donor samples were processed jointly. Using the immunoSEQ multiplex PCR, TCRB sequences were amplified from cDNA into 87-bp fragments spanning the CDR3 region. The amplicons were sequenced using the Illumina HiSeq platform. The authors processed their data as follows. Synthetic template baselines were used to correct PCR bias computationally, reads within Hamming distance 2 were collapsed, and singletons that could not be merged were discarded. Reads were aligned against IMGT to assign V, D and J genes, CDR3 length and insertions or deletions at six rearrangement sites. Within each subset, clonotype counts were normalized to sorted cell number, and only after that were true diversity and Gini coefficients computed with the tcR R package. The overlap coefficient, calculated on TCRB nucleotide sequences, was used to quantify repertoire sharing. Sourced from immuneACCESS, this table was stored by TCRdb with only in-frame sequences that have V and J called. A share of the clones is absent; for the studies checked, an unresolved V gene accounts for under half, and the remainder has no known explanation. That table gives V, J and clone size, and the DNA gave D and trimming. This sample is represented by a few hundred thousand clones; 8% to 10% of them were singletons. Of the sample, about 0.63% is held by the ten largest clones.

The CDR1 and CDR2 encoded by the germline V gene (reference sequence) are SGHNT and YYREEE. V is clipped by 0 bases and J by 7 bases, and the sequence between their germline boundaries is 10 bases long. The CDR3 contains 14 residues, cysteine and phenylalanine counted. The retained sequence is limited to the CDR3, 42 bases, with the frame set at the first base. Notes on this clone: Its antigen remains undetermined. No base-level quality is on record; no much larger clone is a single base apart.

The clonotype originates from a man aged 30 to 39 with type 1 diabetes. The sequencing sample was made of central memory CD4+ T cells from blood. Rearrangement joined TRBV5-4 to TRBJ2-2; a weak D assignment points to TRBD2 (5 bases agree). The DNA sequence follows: TGTGCCAGCAGCTTGGAACTCCGGGGCGGGGAGCTGTTTTTT. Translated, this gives CASSLELRGGELFF. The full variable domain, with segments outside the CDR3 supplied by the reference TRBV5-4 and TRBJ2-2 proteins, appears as ETGVTQSPTHLIKTRGQQVTLRCSSQSGHNTVSWYQQALGQGPQFIFQYYREEENGRGNFPPRFSGLQFPNYSSELNVNALELDDSALYLCASSLELRGGELFFGEGSRLTVL.